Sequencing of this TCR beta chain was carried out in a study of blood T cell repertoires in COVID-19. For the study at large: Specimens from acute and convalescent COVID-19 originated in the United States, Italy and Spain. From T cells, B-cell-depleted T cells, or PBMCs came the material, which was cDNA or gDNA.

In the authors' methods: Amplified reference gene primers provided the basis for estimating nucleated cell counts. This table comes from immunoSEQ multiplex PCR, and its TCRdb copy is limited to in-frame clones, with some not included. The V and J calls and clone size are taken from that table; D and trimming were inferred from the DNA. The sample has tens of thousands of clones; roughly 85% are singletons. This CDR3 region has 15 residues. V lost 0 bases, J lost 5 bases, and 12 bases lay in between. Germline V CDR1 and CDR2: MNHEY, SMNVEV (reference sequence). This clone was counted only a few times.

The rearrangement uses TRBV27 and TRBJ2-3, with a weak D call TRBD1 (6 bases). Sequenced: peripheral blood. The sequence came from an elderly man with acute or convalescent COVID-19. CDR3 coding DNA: TGTGCCAGCAGTTTATCCCTGGGACATAGAGATACGCAGTATTTT. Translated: CASSLSLGHRDTQYF.